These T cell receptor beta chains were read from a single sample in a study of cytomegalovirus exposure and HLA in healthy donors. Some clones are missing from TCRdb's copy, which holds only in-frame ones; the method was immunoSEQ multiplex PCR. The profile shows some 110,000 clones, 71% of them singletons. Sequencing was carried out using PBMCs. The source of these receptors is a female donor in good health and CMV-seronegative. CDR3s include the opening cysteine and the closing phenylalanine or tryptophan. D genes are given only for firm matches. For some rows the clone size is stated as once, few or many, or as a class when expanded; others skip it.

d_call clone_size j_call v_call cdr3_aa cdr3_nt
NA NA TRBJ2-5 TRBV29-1 CSVEEGGGETQYF TGCAGCGTTGAAGAGGGAGGGGGTGAGACCCAGTACTTC
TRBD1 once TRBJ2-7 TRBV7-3 CASSRDRSYEQYF TGTGCCAGCAGTCGGGACAGGTCCTACGAGCAGTACTTC
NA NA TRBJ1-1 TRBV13 CASMGGYTEAFF TGTGCCAGCATGGGGGGTTACACTGAAGCTTTCTTT
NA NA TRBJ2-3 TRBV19 CATRLRQTDTQYF TGTGCCACCAGACTCCGCCAGACAGATACGCAGTATTTT
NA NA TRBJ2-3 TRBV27 CASSLLVGGGADTQYF TGTGCCAGCAGTTTACTAGTGGGAGGAGGGGCAGATACGCAGTATTTT
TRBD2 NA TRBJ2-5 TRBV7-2 CASSLGTSGAQGSQYF TGTGCCAGCAGCTTAGGGACTAGCGGGGCCCAAGGGTCCCAGTACTTC
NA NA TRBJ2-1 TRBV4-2 CASSKRGNEQFF TGTGCCAGCAGTAAGAGAGGGAATGAGCAGTTCTTC
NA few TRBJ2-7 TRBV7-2 CASSLTRGYEQYF TGTGCCAGCAGCTTAACTAGAGGGTACGAGCAGTACTTC
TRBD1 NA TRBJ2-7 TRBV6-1 CASSRDRVGEQYF TGTGCCAGCTCCCGGGACAGGGTGGGCGAGCAGTACTTC
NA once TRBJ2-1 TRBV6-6 CASRSTRDLTGLFF TGTGCCAGCAGGTCGACTAGGGATCTAACGGGGCTGTTCTTC
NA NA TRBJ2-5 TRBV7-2 CASSRIGLQETQYF TGTGCCAGCAGCCGTATCGGGTTACAAGAGACCCAGTACTTC
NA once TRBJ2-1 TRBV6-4 CASSPTGYGEQFF TGTGCCAGCAGTCCGACGGGGTATGGTGAGCAGTTCTTC
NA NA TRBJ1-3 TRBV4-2 CASSQDPPGSSSGNTIYF TGTGCCAGCAGCCAAGATCCCCCGGGATCGAGCTCTGGAAACACCATATATTTT
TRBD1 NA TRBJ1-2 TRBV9 CASSAGQGKGYTF TGTGCCAGCAGCGCTGGACAGGGGAAGGGCTACACCTTC
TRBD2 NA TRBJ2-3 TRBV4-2 CASSQGPSGSAPDTQYF TGTGCCAGCAGCCAAGGGCCAAGCGGGAGCGCCCCAGATACGCAGTATTTT
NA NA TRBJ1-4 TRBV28 CASRLQVEGEKLFF TGTGCCAGCAGATTACAGGTAGAGGGTGAAAAACTGTTTTTT
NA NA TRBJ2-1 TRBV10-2 CASSEPQYAGMNEQFF TGCGCCAGCAGTGAGCCCCAATACGCGGGGATGAATGAGCAGTTCTTC
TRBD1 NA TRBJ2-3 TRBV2 CASSGQGSDTQYF TGTGCCAGCAGCGGACAGGGTTCAGATACGCAGTATTTT
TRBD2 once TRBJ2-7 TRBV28 CASSPPNPGLAYEQYF TGTGCCAGCAGTCCACCCAACCCGGGACTAGCCTACGAGCAGTACTTC
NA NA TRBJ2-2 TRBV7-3 CASSLGPGAYQGTGELFF TGTGCCAGCAGCTTAGGGCCAGGAGCTTACCAGGGGACCGGGGAGCTGTTTTTT
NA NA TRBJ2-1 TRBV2 CASSEGGRVSNEQFF TGCGCCAGCAGTGAAGGGGGGAGGGTCAGCAATGAGCAGTTCTTC
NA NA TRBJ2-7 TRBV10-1 CASSESGLPGGEQYF TGCGCCAGCAGTGAGTCGGGACTGCCAGGTGGTGAGCAGTACTTC
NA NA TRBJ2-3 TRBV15 CATSTSFTDTQYF TGTGCCACCAGCACTAGCTTCACAGATACGCAGTATTTT
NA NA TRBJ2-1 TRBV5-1 CASSYPRVAPYNEQFF TGCGCCAGCAGCTACCCCCGGGTAGCTCCCTACAATGAGCAGTTCTTC
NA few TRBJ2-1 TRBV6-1 CASSEAGGPNEQFF TGTGCCAGCAGTGAAGCTGGGGGCCCCAATGAGCAGTTCTTC
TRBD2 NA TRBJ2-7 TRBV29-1 CSVGEAGLEQYF TGCAGCGTCGGAGAAGCGGGGCTCGAGCAGTACTTC
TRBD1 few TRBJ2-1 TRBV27 CASSSGTGGNEQFF TGTGCCAGCAGTTCTGGGACAGGGGGCAATGAGCAGTTCTTC
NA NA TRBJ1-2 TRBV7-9 CASSPPTGPINYGYTF TGTGCCAGCAGCCCTCCAACAGGACCCATTAACTATGGCTACACCTTC
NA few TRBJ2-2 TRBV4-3 CASSQGDGEVGELFF TGCGCCAGCAGCCAAGGGGACGGGGAGGTGGGGGAGCTGTTTTTT
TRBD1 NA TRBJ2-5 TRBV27 CAIGGQGGKETQYF TGTGCCATAGGGGGACAGGGCGGGAAAGAGACCCAGTACTTC
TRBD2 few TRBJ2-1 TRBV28 CASSFLGTSGYNEQFF TGTGCCAGCAGTTTTCTTGGGACTAGCGGGTACAATGAGCAGTTCTTC
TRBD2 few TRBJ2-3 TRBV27 CASSFVAGGPPDTQYF TGTGCCAGCAGTTTCGTAGCGGGAGGGCCCCCAGATACGCAGTATTTT
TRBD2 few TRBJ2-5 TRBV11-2 CASSSARSAGGETQYF TGTGCCAGCAGCTCCGCCCGGAGCGCGGGGGGAGAGACCCAGTACTTC
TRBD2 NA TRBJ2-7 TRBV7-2 CASSSRRLAGPYEQYF TGTGCCAGCAGCTCCCGTAGACTAGCGGGACCATACGAGCAGTACTTC
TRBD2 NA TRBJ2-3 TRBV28 CASSSQREETDTQYF TGTGCCAGCAGTTCCCAGCGGGAGGAGACAGATACGCAGTATTTT
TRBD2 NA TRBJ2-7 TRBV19 CASRDGLAGVEQYF TGTGCCAGCAGAGACGGACTAGCGGGAGTCGAGCAGTACTTC
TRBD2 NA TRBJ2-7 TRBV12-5 CASGVSGSIPPYEQYF TGTGCTAGTGGGGTAAGCGGGAGTATCCCCCCCTACGAGCAGTACTTC
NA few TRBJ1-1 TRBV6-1 CASRRLIGTEAFF TGTGCCAGCAGGAGACTTATCGGCACTGAAGCTTTCTTT
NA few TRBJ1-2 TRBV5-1 CASSLVEGRGYGYTF TGCGCCAGCAGCTTGGTGGAGGGAAGAGGCTATGGCTACACCTTC
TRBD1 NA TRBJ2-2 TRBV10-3 CAIKRGTVLPGELFF TGTGCCATCAAGAGAGGGACAGTACTACCCGGGGAGCTGTTTTTT
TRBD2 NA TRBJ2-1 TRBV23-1 CASSQLWAGGSRNEQFF TGCGCCAGCAGTCAATTATGGGCGGGAGGGTCTAGGAATGAGCAGTTCTTC
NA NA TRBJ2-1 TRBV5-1 CASSPLVGGAYNEQFF TGCGCCAGCAGCCCCCTCGTGGGAGGCGCTTACAATGAGCAGTTCTTC
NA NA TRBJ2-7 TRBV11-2 CASSLDSVGSYEQYF TGTGCCAGCAGCTTAGACAGCGTTGGCTCCTACGAGCAGTACTTC
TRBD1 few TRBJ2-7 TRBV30 CAWSVKGGPRAEQYF TGTGCCTGGAGTGTAAAAGGGGGCCCTAGGGCCGAGCAGTACTTC
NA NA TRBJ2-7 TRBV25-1 CASAASEAYEQYF TGTGCCAGCGCGGCTAGCGAAGCCTACGAGCAGTACTTC